A selection of T cell receptor beta chains follows, all from one sample in a study of cytomegalovirus exposure and HLA in healthy donors. Libraries were prepared by immunoSEQ multiplex PCR; TCRdb keeps only in-frame clonotypes and omits some of them. Among around 250,000 clones listed, around 90% were seen once. The sample comprised PBMCs. Receptors were obtained from a woman aged 25 to 45 in good health and CMV-seronegative. The conserved cysteine and the conserved F or W are not part of the CDR3 here. Part of the rows lack a size; the others show once, few, many or a class for expanded clones.

abundance: .; v_gene: TRBV6-1; j_gene: TRBJ1-5; CDR3aa: ASSEDRAVYQPQH
abundance: once; v_gene: TRBV5-1; j_gene: TRBJ2-7; CDR3aa: ASSLGPAGDEQY
abundance: .; v_gene: TRBV13; j_gene: TRBJ1-2; CDR3aa: ASSLGRAVGYGYT
abundance: once; v_gene: TRBV27; j_gene: TRBJ2-7; CDR3aa: ASSATGALGIYEQY
abundance: .; v_gene: TRBV27; j_gene: TRBJ2-7; CDR3aa: ASSLAGGYEQY
abundance: .; v_gene: TRBV7-3; j_gene: TRBJ2-2; CDR3aa: ASSPGTSPRTGELF
abundance: .; v_gene: TRBV7-6; j_gene: TRBJ1-4; CDR3aa: ASSVDRSTNEKLF
abundance: .; v_gene: TRBV7-9; j_gene: TRBJ2-7; CDR3aa: ASSLGTGHHEQY
abundance: few; v_gene: TRBV6-5; j_gene: TRBJ2-7; CDR3aa: ASSYAGTSGSPY
abundance: .; v_gene: TRBV28; j_gene: TRBJ1-5; CDR3aa: ASSSTTGDQPQH
abundance: .; v_gene: TRBV30; j_gene: TRBJ2-7; CDR3aa: AWSVTRAHEQY
abundance: .; v_gene: TRBV18; j_gene: TRBJ1-4; CDR3aa: ASSPQRNEKLF
abundance: .; v_gene: TRBV9; j_gene: TRBJ2-5; CDR3aa: ASSLGTSGQETQY
abundance: .; v_gene: TRBV28; j_gene: TRBJ1-1; CDR3aa: ASSSIQGAGTEAF
abundance: once; v_gene: TRBV13; j_gene: TRBJ2-7; CDR3aa: ASSLGAGTGGFDEQY
abundance: .; v_gene: TRBV5-4; j_gene: TRBJ2-2; CDR3aa: ASSIVSTGELF
abundance: .; v_gene: TRBV2; j_gene: TRBJ1-2; CDR3aa: ASRGQLYGYT
abundance: .; v_gene: TRBV5-1; j_gene: TRBJ2-2; CDR3aa: ASSLTGKTITGELF
abundance: .; v_gene: TRBV5-1; j_gene: TRBJ2-5; CDR3aa: ASSLTADLQETQY
abundance: .; v_gene: TRBV6-5; j_gene: TRBJ2-5; CDR3aa: ASSSLREWETQY
abundance: .; v_gene: TRBV29-1; j_gene: TRBJ2-3; CDR3aa: SVQQGAPPSSTDTQY
abundance: .; v_gene: TRBV13; j_gene: TRBJ1-1; CDR3aa: ASSLVRNTEAF